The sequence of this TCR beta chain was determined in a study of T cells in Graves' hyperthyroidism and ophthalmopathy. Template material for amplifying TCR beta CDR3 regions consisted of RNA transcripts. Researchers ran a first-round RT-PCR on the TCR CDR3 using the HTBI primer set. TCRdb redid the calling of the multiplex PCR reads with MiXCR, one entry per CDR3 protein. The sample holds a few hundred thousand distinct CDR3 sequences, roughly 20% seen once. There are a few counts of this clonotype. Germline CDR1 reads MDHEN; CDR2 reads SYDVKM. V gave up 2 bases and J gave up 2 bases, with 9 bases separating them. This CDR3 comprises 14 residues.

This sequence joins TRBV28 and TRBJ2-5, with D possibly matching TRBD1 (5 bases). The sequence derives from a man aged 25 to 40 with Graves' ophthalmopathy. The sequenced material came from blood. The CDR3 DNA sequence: TGTGCCAGCAGTTTAAATGACAGACAAGAGACCCAGTACTTC. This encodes CASSLNDRQETQYF.